This TCR beta chain was recovered during a study of regulatory T cells in long-lasting Graves disease. According to the study, TCR beta libraries were built with iRepertoire HTBI primers and CDR3-region Arm-PCR. Study processing details: Identification of gene segments yielded around 64 TRBV and about 14 TRBJ across samples. TCRdb processed the multiplex PCR reads anew with MiXCR; each CDR3 protein has one entry. The V and J calls shown here were made by TCRdb, not taken from the authors' results. Of 420,000 or so distinct CDR3 sequences listed, 16% are singletons. This clonotype occurred many times. Between the trimmed V and J ends, which lost 0 bases and 0 bases, there was a span of 9 bases. Germline loops: CDR1 LGHDT, CDR2 YNNKEL (reference sequence). The CDR3 length is 16 residues. Time point denoted: newly diagnosed GD, antithyroid drugs for less than 3 months. Generation of the TCR library employed RNA extracted from PBMCs.

These data were also filed under a second study, of T cells in Graves' hyperthyroidism and ophthalmopathy. That work states: Those with hyperthyroidism were 18 to 65 years old, newly diagnosed, and ill for under 2 months.

The rearrangement joins TRBV3-1 to TRBJ2-1; unclear D gene. The TCR was taken from a woman under 30 with Graves disease. Sequenced here: peripheral blood mononuclear cells (PBMCs), sampled at new diagnosis, from a patient treated with antithyroid drugs. CDR3: CASSQDYSSSYNEQFF. CDR3 nucleotide sequence: TGTGCCAGCAGCCAAGATTACTCGAGCTCCTACAATGAGCAGTTCTTC.